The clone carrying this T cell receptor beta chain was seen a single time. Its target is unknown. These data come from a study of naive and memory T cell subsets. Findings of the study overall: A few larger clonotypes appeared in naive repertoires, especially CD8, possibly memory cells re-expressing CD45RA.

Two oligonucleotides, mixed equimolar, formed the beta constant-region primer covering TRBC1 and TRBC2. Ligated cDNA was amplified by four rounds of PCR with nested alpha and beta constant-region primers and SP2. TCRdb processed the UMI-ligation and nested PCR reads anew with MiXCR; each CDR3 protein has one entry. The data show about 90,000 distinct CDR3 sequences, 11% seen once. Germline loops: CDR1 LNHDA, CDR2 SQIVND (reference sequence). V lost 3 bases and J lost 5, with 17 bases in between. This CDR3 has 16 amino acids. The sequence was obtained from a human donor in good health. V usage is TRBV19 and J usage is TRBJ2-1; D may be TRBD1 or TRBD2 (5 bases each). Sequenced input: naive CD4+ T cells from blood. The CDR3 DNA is TGTGCCAGTAGTATGCCGAGGGGCCGAGCCAACAATGAGCAGTTCTTC. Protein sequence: CASSMPRGRANNEQFF.